The T cell receptor beta chain under discussion was sequenced for a study of blood T cell repertoires in COVID-19. About the study: Samples taken during acute and convalescent COVID-19 were collected in the United States, Italy and Spain.

In the source study's methods: Amplification from reference gene primers served as the basis for estimated nucleated cell counts. Profiling relied on immunoSEQ multiplex PCR, and the TCRdb table lists in-frame clones only, not all of them. That table gives V, J and clone size, and the DNA gave D and trimming. The repertoire holds 250,000 to 350,000 clones, with around nine tenths as singletons. Recovered status applied to Cohort 3 donors who had two consecutive negative PCRs. It also applied to those with clearance or with symptom resolution. The CDR3 totals 14 residues. Germline V gene data show CDR1 as LNHDA and CDR2 as SQIVND (reference sequence). Trimming pared 7 bases from V and 5 bases from J, leaving 15 bases between.

Sequences were obtained from PBMCs or T cells enriched from blood (not recorded which). The chain couples TRBV19 to TRBJ2-1; weak D call: TRBD2 (7 bases). This receptor was obtained from a woman aged 40-49 years who had recovered from COVID-19. DNA for the CDR3: TGTGCCAGTAACGCCGGGGGGCCTCACAATGAGCAGTTCTTC. Its translation: CASNAGGPHNEQFF. Drawing the rest from reference TRBV19 and TRBJ2-1, the complete variable domain is DGGITQSPKYLFRKEGQNVTLSCEQNLNHDAMYWYRQDPGQGLRLIYYSQIVNDFQKGDIAEGYSVSREKKESFPLTVTSAQKNPTAFYLCASNAGGPHNEQFFGPGTRLTVL.